Presented here are 15 T cell receptor beta chains from one specimen sequenced in a study of blood T cell repertoires in COVID-19. The repertoire was sequenced with immunoSEQ multiplex PCR; TCRdb's copy has only in-frame clones and lacks some. This sample carries roughly 130,000 clones, just over 85% of them seen once, and the ten largest clones take about 4.7%. What was sequenced was peripheral blood. The origin of the receptors is a man between 40 and 49 years old with acute or convalescent COVID-19.

The chain is built from TRBV9 and TRBJ1-1; no clear D. The V end lost 0 bases, the J end lost 4 bases, and 7 bases lay between the germline ends. Germline assignment: CDR1 SGDLS and CDR2 YYNGEE. The CDR3 runs to 13 residues. The CDR3, as DNA: TGTGCCAGCAGCGTAGGGGAGTTCACTGAAGCTTTCTTT. Protein product: CASSVGEFTEAFF.

V and J are TRBV5-1 and TRBJ1-1, with 8 nucleotides matching TRBD1. Germline V gene sequence: CDR1 SGHRS, CDR2 YFSETQ. The junction had 12 bases not matched to a gene; V was cut back by 0 bases and J by 5 bases. CDR3 length: 17 residues. The chain's CDR3 is CASSLGTGSGKATEAFF. For the CDR3, the DNA is TGCGCCAGCAGCTTGGGGACAGGGAGCGGAAAAGCGACTGAAGCTTTCTTT.

The genes are TRBV5-4 and TRBJ2-5, with TRBD1 matching 10 bases. Germline CDR1 SGHNT, CDR2 YYREEE (reference sequence). V was pared by 7 bases and J by 3 bases, with 6 bases of the junction left unmatched. This CDR3 region has 14 residues. The CDR3 sequence: CASGRQGAEETQYF. The CDR3 DNA reads TGTGCCAGCGGCCGACAGGGGGCTGAAGAGACCCAGTACTTC.

This sequence joins TRBV4-2 and TRBJ2-2; TRBD2 matches at 10 bases. The CDR3 contains 17 residues. Germline V lookup: CDR1 LGHNA, CDR2 YNFKEQ. V shed 4 bases and J 2 bases; nucleotides not matched to a gene: 7. This chain's CDR3 is CASSPRQLAGNTGELFF. In DNA form, the CDR3 reads TGTGCCAGCAGCCCAAGACAACTAGCGGGAAACACCGGGGAGCTGTTTTTT.

The chain couples TRBV6-5 to TRBJ1-2, with 12 nucleotides matching TRBD1. Germline lookup yields CDR1 MNHEY and CDR2 SVGAGI. The CDR3 contains 14 residues. V gave up 6 bases and J gave up 7 bases; unmatched junction bases: 6. The DNA for the CDR3 is TGTGCCAGCAGATCGGGACAGGGGGCTATTGGCTACACCTTC. Its protein product is CASRSGQGAIGYTF.

The V gene is TRBV19, the J gene TRBJ2-5, with TRBD2 as a possible D gene (5 bases). Trimming pared 1 base from V and 4 bases from J, leaving 10 bases between. This CDR3 contains 14 residues. Per germline, CDR1 LNHDA and CDR2 SQIVND (reference sequence). CDR3 in amino acids: CASSIAPSTETQYF. The CDR3 nucleotides are TGTGCCAGTAGTATAGCTCCTAGCACAGAGACCCAGTACTTC.

This rearrangement joins TRBV7-7 to TRBJ1-1; D is perhaps TRBD1 (5 bases). Germline V gene sequence: CDR1 SSHAT, CDR2 FNYEAQ (reference sequence). The ends were cut back, 3 bases at V and 6 bases at J, with 17 bases in the middle. This CDR3 has 15 amino acids. The CDR3 DNA sequence: TGTGCCAGCAGCTTTCCTCAGATAGGGGTTCCTGAAGCTTTCTTT. It codes for CASSFPQIGVPEAFF.

This chain connects TRBV30 to TRBJ2-2; 7 bases agree with TRBD1. This CDR3 is 14 amino acids long. CDR1 GTSNPN and CDR2 SVGIG come from the germline V gene (reference sequence). V lost 4 bases and J lost 8; bases outside the gene matches: 10. CDR3 nucleotide sequence: TGTGCCTGGACCAGAGGGGGCTGGGGGGGGGAGCTGTTTTTT. The encoded protein is CAWTRGGWGGELFF.

V and J are TRBV11-3 and TRBJ2-7, with TRBD1 identical over 10 bases. Trimming took 5 bases from V and 2 from J; bases not matched to a gene: 9. The CDR3 has 16 amino acids. Germline CDR1 and CDR2: SGHNT and YENEEA. Here the CDR3 reads CASSSDRDRGPYEQYF. DNA of the CDR3: TGTGCCAGCAGCAGCGACCGGGACAGGGGACCCTACGAGCAGTACTTC.

This clone is termed medium-sized. This specimen includes other DNA sequences encoding the same CDR3. This chain connects TRBV5-1 to TRBJ2-2; D is perhaps TRBD1 (6 bases). The germline V gene has CDR1 SGHRS and CDR2 YFSETQ. V was cut by 5 bases and J by 0 bases, with 17 bases left in between. The CDR3 has 17 residues. The CDR3 spells CASSRGAGQTNTGELFF. CDR3 sequence (DNA): TGCGCCAGCAGTCGTGGCGCAGGACAGACGAACACCGGGGAGCTGTTTTTT.

The chain links TRBV3-1 (or the pseudogene TRBV3-2) to TRBJ2-1, with 7 bases that match TRBD2. The CDR3 is made up of 15 amino acids. From germline, CDR1 is LGHDT and CDR2 YNNKEL (reference sequence). V gave up 4 bases and J gave up 6 bases; unmatched junction bases: 9. In DNA, the CDR3 is TGTGCCAGCAGCCCATGGACTAGTGGGGGCAATGAGCAGTTCTTC. It encodes CASSPWTSGGNEQFF.

This chain joins TRBV6-5 and TRBJ1-1, with 9 positions matching TRBD1. Per the germline V gene, CDR1 is MNHEY and CDR2 is SVGAGI. The V gene end was trimmed by 1 base and the J gene end by 4 bases; junction bases not matched to a gene: 7. The CDR3 has 16 residues. The CDR3 DNA reads as TGTGCCAGCAGTTACTTCCGGGACAGGGATGGCACTGAAGCTTTCTTT. It codes for CASSYFRDRDGTEAFF.

The chain combines TRBV5-5 with TRBJ1-5, with 7 nucleotides matching TRBD1. The CDR3 is 14 amino acids. Germline CDR1 reads SGHKS; CDR2 reads YYEKEE (reference sequence). The J segment lost 5 bases and the V segment lost 0 bases, leaving 2 bases of the junction unmatched. CDR3 nucleotide sequence: TGTGCCAGCAGCTTGGTAACAGGGGATCAGCCCCAGCATTTT. This encodes CASSLVTGDQPQHF.

The chain employs TRBV7-2 and TRBJ1-5; a weak D match, TRBD1 (5 bases). Trimming stripped 5 bases from V and 4 bases from J, with 9 bases between. Germline assignment: CDR1 SGHTA and CDR2 FQGNSA. This CDR3 contains 13 residues. CDR3 DNA sequence: TGTGCCAGCAGCGGGGGGGGAAATCAGCCCCAGCATTTT. It specifies CASSGGGNQPQHF.

The chain recombines TRBV18 with TRBJ2-5, with D tentatively TRBD2 (5 bases). V lost 2 bases, J lost 6 bases, and 7 bases lay in between. CDR1 KGHSH and CDR2 LQKENI come from the germline V gene. The CDR3 is made up of 12 amino acids. The CDR3 sequence is CASSPTGKTQYF. DNA for the CDR3: TGTGCCAGCTCACCAACGGGAAAGACCCAGTACTTC.